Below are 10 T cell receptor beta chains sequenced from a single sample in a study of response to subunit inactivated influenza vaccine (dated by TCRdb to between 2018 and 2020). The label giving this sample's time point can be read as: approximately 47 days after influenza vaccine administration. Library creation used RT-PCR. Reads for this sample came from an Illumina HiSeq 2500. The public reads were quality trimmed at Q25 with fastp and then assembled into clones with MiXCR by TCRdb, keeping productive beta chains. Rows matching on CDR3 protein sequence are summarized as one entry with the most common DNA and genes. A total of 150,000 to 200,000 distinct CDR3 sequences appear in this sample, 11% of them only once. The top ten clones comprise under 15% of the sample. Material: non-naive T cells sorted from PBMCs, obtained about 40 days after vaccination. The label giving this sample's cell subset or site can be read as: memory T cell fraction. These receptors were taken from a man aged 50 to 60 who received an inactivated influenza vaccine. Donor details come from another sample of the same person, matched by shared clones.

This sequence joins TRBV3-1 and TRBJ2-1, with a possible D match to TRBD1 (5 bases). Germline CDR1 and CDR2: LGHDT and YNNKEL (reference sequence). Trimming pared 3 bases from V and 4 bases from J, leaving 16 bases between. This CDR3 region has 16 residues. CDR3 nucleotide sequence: TGTGCCAGCAGCCATGAGACAGCTTCGACTTACAATGAGCAGTTCTTC. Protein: CASSHETASTYNEQFF.

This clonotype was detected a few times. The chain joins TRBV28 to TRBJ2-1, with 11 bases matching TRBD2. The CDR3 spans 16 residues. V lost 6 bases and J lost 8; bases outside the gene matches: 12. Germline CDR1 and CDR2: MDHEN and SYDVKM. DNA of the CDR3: TGTGCCAGCAGCTCTACAACTAGCGGGGGACGGTATGAGCAGTTCTTC. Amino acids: CASSSTTSGGRYEQFF.

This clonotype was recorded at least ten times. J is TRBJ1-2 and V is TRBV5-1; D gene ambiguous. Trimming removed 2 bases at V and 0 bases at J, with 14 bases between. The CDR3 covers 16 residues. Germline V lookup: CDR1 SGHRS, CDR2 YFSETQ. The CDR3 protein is CASSFRALPTNYGYTF. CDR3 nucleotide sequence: TGCGCCAGCAGCTTCCGGGCCCTACCCACTAACTATGGCTACACCTTC.

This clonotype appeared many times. The CDR3 DNA sequence: TGTGCCAGCAGCCTAGGGGTTTCTGATGGAAACACCATATATTTT. Translating gives CASSLGVSDGNTIYF. The rearrangement joins TRBV12-3 or TRBV12-4 to TRBJ1-3; TRBD1 might be the D (5 bases). The CDR3 covers 15 residues. V dropped 6 bases and J dropped 3 bases, with 15 bases sitting between them.

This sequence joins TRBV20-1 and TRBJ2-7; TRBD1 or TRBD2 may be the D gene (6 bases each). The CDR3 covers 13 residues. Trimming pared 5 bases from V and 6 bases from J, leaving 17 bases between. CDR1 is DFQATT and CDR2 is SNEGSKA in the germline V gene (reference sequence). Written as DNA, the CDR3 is TGCAGTGCTGAGACAAGGGGGGACTGCGAGCAGTACTTC. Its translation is CSAETRGDCEQYF.

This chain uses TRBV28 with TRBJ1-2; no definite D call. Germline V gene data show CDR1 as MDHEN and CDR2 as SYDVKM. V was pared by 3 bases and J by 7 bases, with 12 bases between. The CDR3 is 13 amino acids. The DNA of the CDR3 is TGTGCCAGCAGTTTCCCCTCAGTCGCTGGCTACACCTTC. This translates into CASSFPSVAGYTF.

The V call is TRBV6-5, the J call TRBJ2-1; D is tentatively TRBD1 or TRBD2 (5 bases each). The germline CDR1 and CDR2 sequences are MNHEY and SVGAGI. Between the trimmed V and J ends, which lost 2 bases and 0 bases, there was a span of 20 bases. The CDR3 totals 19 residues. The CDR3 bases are TGTGCCAGCAGTTACCCCGCCTCGGGGCAAAGTCGCTCCTACAATGAGCAGTTCTTC. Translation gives CASSYPASGQSRSYNEQFF.

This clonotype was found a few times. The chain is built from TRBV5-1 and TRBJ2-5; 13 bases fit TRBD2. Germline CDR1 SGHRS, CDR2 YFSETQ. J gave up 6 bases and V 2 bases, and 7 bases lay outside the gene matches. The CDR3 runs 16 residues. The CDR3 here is CASSFSPGTSGKTQYF. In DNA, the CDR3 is TGCGCCAGCAGCTTCTCCCCCGGGACTAGCGGGAAGACCCAGTACTTC.

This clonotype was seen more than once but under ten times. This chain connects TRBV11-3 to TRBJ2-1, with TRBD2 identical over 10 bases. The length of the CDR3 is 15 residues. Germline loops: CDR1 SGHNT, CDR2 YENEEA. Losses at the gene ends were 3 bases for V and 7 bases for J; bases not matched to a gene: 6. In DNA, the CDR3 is TGTGCCAGCAGCTTCTCTAGCGGGAGTTTTAATGAGCAGTTCTTC. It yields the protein CASSFSSGSFNEQFF.

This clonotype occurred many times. Here the CDR3 reads CASSFRQGRFGEKLFF. CDR3 DNA sequence: TGTGCCAGCAGTTTCAGACAGGGGAGATTCGGCGAAAAACTGTTTTTT. The chain couples TRBV12-3 or TRBV12-4 to TRBJ1-4; 8 nucleotides align to TRBD1. The CDR3 length is 16 residues. Trimming at V came to 3 bases and at J to 8 bases, leaving 11 bases not matched to a gene.